This T cell receptor (beta chain) was recorded in a study of shared clonotypes between healthy human individuals. Naive CD8 populations comprised CD45RO-negative cells positively selected for CCR7, excluding terminally differentiated effector memory CD45RA+ cells. Losses at the gene ends were 5 bases for V and 5 bases for J; bases not matched to a gene: 25. The germline V gene encodes CDR1 SNHLY and CDR2 FYNNEI. CDR3 size: 20 residues. Profiled with immunoSEQ multiplex PCR; TCRdb holds only in-frame clones, not every one. The repertoire holds 1.5 million to 2.5 million clones, with around 96% as singletons.

Material: naive CD8+ T cells sorted from blood. V and J are TRBV2 and TRBJ2-5; 8 nucleotides align to TRBD1. The source of this sequence is a man between 18 and 35 years old in good health. The CDR3: CASSSPLGTGGAGIMETQYF. CDR3 DNA: TGTGCCAGCAGTTCCCCTCTTGGGACAGGTGGTGCGGGGATCATGGAGACCCAGTACTTC. The whole variable domain, remainder taken from reference TRBV2 and TRBJ2-5, is EPEVTQTPSHQVTQMGQEVILRCVPISNHLYFYWYRQILGQKVEFLVSFYNNEISEKSEIFDDQFSVERPDGSNFTLKIRSTKLEDSAMYFCASSSPLGTGGAGIMETQYFGPGTRLLVL.